This T cell receptor (beta chain) was recorded in a study of identical twins. General observations from the study: The authors noted that invariant MAIT and iNKT cells could partly confound zero-insertion analyses. Models underestimated out-of-frame TCR alpha sharing in monozygotic twins. A lower insertion count was a feature of abundant cord blood beta clonotypes, with no such feature in memory repertoires.

V lost 4 bases to trimming and J lost 0 bases, with 11 bases between them. Germline V gene lookup returns CDR1 SGHRS and CDR2 YFSETQ. The CDR3 is 15 residues long. As concerns this clonotype: Its antigen is unidentified.

TCRdb re-called the 5' RACE reads with MiXCR, one entry per CDR3 protein. The table lists around 550,000 distinct CDR3 sequences, approximately 16% of them singletons. Separately, the same data were catalogued under a study of yellow fever vaccine responses in identical twins.

Input material: CD4+ T cells sorted from blood. The TCR originated in a woman younger than 30 in good health. The chain links TRBV5-1 to TRBJ1-5; D uncertain. CDR3 DNA sequence: TGCGCCAGCAGCCCAGGAGTGGGTAGCAATCAGCCCCAGCATTTT. It translates to CASSPGVGSNQPQHF.